This T cell receptor beta chain was recovered during a study of post-analysis software for immune sequencing data (dated by TCRdb to the mid-2010s). With respect to the entire study: Recorded disease courses included relapsing-remitting, secondary progressive and progressive-relapsing multiple sclerosis, with some patients lacking subtype annotation. A subset of samples was prepared in parallel using single-end sample barcoding, then pooled and co-amplified after Illumina adapter ligation. The patient repertoires were set against about eleven previously published healthy control repertoires from donors whose ages ranged from roughly 6 to 27 years.

TCR beta repertoires were profiled from peripheral blood of 10 to 15 young patients with multiple sclerosis to demonstrate the VDJtools post-analysis software. Multiple sclerosis patients were children and adolescents aged about 6 to 15 years. Library creation used PCR. Sequencing was performed on an Illumina HiSeq 2500. Unique molecular identifiers were incorporated into TCR beta cDNA libraries to reduce PCR and sequencing biases. Every 1 to 10 million input T cells yielded roughly 500,000 cDNA molecules, meaning each molecule approximated one T cell. The same protocol used for the earlier healthy control dataset was applied to prepare and sequence the patient libraries. Samples belonging to the same batch were prepared together, multiplexed and sequenced on a shared HiSeq lane. The paper's data handling went like this. MIGEC handled the raw barcoded reads, throwing out single-read molecular identifier groups before consensus assembly and CDR3 extraction. Clonotype tables were post-analysed with VDJtools, normalizing diversity by down-sampling all datasets to the smallest sample size. Repertoire overlap clustering matched CDR3 amino acid but not nucleotide sequences to correct batch-related cross-sample contamination. TCRdb reprocessing: public reads trimmed at Q25 with fastp, clones called with MiXCR, in-frame beta chains kept. Rows with a matching CDR3 protein are joined into one entry that keeps the most common DNA and genes. TCRdb, rather than the study authors, made the V and J calls. A total of more than 350,000 distinct CDR3 sequences appear in this sample, about 39% of them only once. Together, the top ten hold around 8% of the sample.

As concerns this clonotype: There is no known antigen for this receptor. No base qualities exist here, and no much larger clone lies one base off it.

Relative to germline, V is 0 bases shorter and J is 13 bases shorter, with 16 bases between their ends. CDR1 and CDR2, looked up from the germline V gene (reference sequence), are LGHDT and YNNKEL. Measured from the cysteine to the phenylalanine, the CDR3 is 14 residues long. The only DNA kept is the CDR3, 42 bases in frame from the first base. Study-level results and caveats: The control group was slightly older than the multiple sclerosis patient group. Significantly higher frequencies in patients than in controls were found for roughly 5 TRBV segments, including TRBV5-6, TRBV5-1 and TRBV20-1. Strong co-clustering of samples prepared in the same batch was shown by direct clustering with F measure, prompting a batch-effect correction. Normalized Chao1 diversity was significantly lower in multiple sclerosis patients than controls, suggesting substantial peripheral T-cell clonal expansion.

The sample consisted of blood. Recombination connected TRBV3-1 to TRBJ2-1; too little of a D gene remains to name it. The receptor was derived from a girl aged 2 to 10 with multiple sclerosis. The DNA reads as follows: TGTGCCAGCAGCCAAGACCTGGGTGGGCGAGGTCAGTTCTTC. Translated, it gives CASSQDLGGRGQFF.